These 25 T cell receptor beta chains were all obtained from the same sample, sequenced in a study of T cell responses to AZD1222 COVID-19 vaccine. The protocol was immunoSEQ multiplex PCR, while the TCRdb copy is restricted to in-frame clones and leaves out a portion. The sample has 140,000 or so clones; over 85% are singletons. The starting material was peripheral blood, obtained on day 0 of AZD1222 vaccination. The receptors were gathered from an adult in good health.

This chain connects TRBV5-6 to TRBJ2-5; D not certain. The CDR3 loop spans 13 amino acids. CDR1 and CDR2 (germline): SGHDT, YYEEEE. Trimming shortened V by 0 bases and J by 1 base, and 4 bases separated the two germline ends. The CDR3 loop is CASSLATQETQYF. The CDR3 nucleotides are TGTGCCAGCAGCTTGGCCACCCAAGAGACCCAGTACTTC.

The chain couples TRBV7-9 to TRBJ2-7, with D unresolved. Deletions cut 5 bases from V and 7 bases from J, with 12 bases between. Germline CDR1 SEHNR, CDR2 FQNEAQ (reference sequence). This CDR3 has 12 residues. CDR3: CASSPGSREQYF. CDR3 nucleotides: TGTGCCAGCAGCCCGGGTTCTCGAGAGCAGTACTTC.

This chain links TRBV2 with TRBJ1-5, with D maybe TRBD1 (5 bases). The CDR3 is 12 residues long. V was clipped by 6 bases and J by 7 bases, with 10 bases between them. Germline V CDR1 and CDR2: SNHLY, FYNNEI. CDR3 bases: TGTGCCAGCAGGCAGGGAGGGCAGCCCCAGCATTTT. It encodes CASRQGGQPQHF.

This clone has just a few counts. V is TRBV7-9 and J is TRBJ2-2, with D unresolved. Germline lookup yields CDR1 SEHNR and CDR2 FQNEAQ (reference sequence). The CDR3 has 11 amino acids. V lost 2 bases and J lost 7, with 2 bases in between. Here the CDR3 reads CASSLYGELFF. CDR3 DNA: TGTGCCAGCAGCTTATACGGGGAGCTGTTTTTT.

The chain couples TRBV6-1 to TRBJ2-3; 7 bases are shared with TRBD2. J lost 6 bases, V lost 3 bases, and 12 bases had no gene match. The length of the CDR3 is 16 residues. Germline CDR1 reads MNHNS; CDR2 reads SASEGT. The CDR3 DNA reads TGTGCCAGCAGTGAGAGGCGGGAGCCCTGGGGGGATACGCAGTATTTT. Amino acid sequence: CASSERREPWGDTQYF.

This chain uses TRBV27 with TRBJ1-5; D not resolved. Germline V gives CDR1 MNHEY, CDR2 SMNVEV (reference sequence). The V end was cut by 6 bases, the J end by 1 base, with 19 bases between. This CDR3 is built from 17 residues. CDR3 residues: CASRPFLRSLSNQPQHF. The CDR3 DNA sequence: TGTGCCAGCAGGCCGTTTTTAAGATCTTTAAGCAATCAGCCCCAGCATTTT.

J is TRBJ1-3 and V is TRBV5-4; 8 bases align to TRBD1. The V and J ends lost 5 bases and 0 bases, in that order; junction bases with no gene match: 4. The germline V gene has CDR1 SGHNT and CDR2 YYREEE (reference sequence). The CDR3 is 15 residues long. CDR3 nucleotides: TGTGCCAGCAGTCGTACAGGGGGCTCTGGAAACACCATATATTTT. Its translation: CASSRTGGSGNTIYF. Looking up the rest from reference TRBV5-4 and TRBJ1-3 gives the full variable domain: ETGVTQSPTHLIKTRGQQVTLRCSSQSGHNTVSWYQQALGQGPQFIFQYYREEENGRGNFPPRFSGLQFPNYSSELNVNALELDDSALYLCASSRTGGSGNTIYFGEGSWLTVV.

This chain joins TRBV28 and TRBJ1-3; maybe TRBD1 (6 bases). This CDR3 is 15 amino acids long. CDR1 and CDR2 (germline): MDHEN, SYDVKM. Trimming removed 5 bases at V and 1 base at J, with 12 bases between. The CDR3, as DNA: TGTGCCAGCAGTACTCAGGGGCTGTCTGGAAACACCATATATTTT. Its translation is CASSTQGLSGNTIYF.

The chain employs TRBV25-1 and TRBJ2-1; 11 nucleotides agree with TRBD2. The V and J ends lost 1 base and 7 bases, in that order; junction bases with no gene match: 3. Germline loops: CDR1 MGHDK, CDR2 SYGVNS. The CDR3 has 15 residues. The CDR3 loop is CASSESASGGNEQFF. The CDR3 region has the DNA TGTGCCAGCAGTGAATCGGCTAGCGGGGGGAATGAGCAGTTCTTC.

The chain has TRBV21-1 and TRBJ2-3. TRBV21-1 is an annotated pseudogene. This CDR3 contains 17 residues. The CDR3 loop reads CASSKGDRGQSTDTQYF. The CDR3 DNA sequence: TGTGCCAGCAGCAAGGGGGATCGCGGGCAGAGCACAGATACGCAGTATTTT.

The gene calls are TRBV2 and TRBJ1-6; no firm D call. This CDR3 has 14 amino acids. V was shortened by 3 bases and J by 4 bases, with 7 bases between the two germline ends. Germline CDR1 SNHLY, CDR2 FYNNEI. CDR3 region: CASSEGRYNSPLHF. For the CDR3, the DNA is TGTGCCAGCAGTGAGGGCCGTTATAATTCACCCCTCCACTTT.

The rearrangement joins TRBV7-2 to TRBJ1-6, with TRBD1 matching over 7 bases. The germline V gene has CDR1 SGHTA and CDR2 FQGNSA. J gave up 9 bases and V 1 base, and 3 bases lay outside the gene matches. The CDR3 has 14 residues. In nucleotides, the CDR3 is TGTGCCAGCAGCTTAGGAGGGGGCGGTTCACCCCTCCACTTT. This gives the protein CASSLGGGGSPLHF.

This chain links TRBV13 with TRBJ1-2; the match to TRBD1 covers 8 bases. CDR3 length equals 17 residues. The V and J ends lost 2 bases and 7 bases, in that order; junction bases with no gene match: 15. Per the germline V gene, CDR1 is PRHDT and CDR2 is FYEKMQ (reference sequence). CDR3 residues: CASSLYVDRDRLVGYTF. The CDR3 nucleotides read TGTGCCAGCAGCTTATATGTCGACCGGGACAGGCTGGTTGGCTACACCTTC.

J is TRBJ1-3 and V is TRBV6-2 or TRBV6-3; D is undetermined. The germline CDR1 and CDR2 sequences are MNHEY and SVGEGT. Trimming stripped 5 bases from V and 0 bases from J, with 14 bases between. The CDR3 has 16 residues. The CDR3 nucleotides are TGTGCCAGCAGTAACCCCCGGCGCTACTCTGGAAACACCATATATTTT. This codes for CASSNPRRYSGNTIYF.

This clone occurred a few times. This CDR3 is CASSFSGNAYNEQFF. The CDR3 DNA follows: TGCGCCAGCAGCTTTAGCGGGAATGCCTACAATGAGCAGTTCTTC. V gene TRBV5-1 combines with J gene TRBJ2-1, with 8 bases matching TRBD2. V lost 2 bases and J lost 2; bases outside the gene matches: 3. Germline V CDR1 and CDR2: SGHRS, YFSETQ. The CDR3 consists of 15 residues.

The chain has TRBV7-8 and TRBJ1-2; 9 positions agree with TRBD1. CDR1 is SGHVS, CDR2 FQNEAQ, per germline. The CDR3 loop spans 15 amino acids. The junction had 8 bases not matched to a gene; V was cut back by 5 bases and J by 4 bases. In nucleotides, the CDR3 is TGTGCCAGCAGCGCGGGACAGGGTATGAGCTATGGCTACACCTTC. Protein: CASSAGQGMSYGYTF.

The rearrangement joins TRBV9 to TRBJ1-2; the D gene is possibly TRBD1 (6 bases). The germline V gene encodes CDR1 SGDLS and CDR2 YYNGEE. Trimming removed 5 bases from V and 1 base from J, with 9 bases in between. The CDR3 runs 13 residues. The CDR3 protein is CASREGGNYGYTF. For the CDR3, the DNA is TGTGCCAGCAGAGAGGGGGGTAACTATGGCTACACCTTC.

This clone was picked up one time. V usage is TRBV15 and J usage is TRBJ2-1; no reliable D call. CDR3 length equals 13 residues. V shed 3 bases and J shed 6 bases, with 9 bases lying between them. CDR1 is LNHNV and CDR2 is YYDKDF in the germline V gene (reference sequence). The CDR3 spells CATSRRLSNEQFF. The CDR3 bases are TGTGCCACCAGCAGGCGGTTGAGCAATGAGCAGTTCTTC.

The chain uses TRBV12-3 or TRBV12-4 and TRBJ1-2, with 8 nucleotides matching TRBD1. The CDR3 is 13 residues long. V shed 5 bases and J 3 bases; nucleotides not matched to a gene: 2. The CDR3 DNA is TGTGCCAGCAGTCACAGGGGGTACTATGGCTACACCTTC. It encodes CASSHRGYYGYTF.

CDR3 nucleotides: TGTGCCAGCAGTGACGTACAGGGAAGAAACACCGGGGAGCTGTTTTTT. It translates to CASSDVQGRNTGELFF. The chain has TRBV2 and TRBJ2-2, with a possible D match to TRBD1 (6 bases). The CDR3 runs to 16 residues. The germline gives CDR1 SNHLY, CDR2 FYNNEI. V lost 3 bases, J lost 2 bases, and 13 bases lay in between.

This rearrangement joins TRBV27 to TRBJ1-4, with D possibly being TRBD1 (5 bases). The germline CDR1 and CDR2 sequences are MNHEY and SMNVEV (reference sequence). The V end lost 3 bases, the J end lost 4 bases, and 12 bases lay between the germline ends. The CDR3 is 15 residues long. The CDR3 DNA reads TGTGCCAGCAGTTTCGAGGGACGGAATAATGAAAAACTGTTTTTT. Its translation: CASSFEGRNNEKLFF.

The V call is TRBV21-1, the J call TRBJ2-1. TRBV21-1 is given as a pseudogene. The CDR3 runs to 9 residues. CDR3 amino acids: CASIPWKFF. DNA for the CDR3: TGTGCCAGCATCCCTTGGAAGTTCTTC.

CDR3 loop: CASSLQGGSTDTQYF. Here the CDR3 DNA reads TGTGCCAGCAGCTTACAGGGGGGCTCCACAGATACGCAGTATTTT. The chain employs TRBV7-3 and TRBJ2-3; D is perhaps TRBD1 (7 bases). The CDR3 is 15 amino acids. V lost 2 bases to trimming and J lost 2 bases, with 11 bases between them. In germline, CDR1 is SGHTA, CDR2 FQGTGA.

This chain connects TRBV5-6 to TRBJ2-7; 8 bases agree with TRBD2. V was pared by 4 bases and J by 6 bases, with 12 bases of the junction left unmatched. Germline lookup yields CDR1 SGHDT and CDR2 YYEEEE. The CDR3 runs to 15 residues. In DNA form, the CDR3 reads TGTGCCAGCAGCACCCCTGGGACTAGTGCTGTCGAGCAGTACTTC. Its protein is CASSTPGTSAVEQYF.

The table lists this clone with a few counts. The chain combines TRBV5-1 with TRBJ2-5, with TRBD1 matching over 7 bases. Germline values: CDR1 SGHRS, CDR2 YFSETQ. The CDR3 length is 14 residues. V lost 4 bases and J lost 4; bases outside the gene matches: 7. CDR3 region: CASSIRQGGETQYF. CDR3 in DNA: TGCGCCAGCAGCATTCGACAGGGTGGAGAGACCCAGTACTTC.